The T cell receptor (beta chain) described here comes from a study of PD-L1 blockade in urothelial cancer. Sequenced by immunoSEQ multiplex PCR; TCRdb stores in-frame clones only, minus some. This sample has 40,000 or so clones, with around 79% found just once. This TCR came from a man between 65 and 85 years old with urothelial cancer. The sequenced sample was PBMCs, obtained around atezolizumab (anti-PD-L1) treatment.

DNA for the CDR3: TGTGCCAGCAGGCGTGGGGGAGGTACCTACGAGCAGTACTTC. It codes for CASRRGGGTYEQYF. This chain joins TRBV27 and TRBJ2-7, with D possibly being TRBD2 (6 bases). CDR3 length: 14 amino acids. Germline V lookup: CDR1 MNHEY, CDR2 SMNVEV (reference sequence). The V end was cut by 6 bases, the J end by 2 bases, with 14 bases between.